This TCR beta chain was identified in a study of cytomegalovirus exposure and HLA in healthy donors. Study background: The 95 to 150 validation repertoires used the same platform as the 650 to 800 first-cohort repertoires, a later analysis reported. Findings of the study overall: Among the CMV-associated chains, three were confirmed in vitro as specific for CMV antigens. According to reports, the classifier identified cytomegalovirus status with high specificity and sensitivity.

This clone appeared a few times. The target antigen is unknown. This CDR3 contains 15 residues. Germline V gene lookup returns CDR1 SGDLS and CDR2 YYNGEE. V shed 0 bases, J shed 0 bases, and the junction held 2 bases outside the gene matches. The protocol was immunoSEQ multiplex PCR, while the TCRdb copy is restricted to in-frame clones and leaves out a portion. The table shows approximately 230,000 clones, with more than 75% occurring only once. The donors were part of the validation cohort, which consisted of under 150 subjects and was separate from the first cohort of several hundred subjects. This chain joins TRBV9 and TRBJ2-7; 8 positions agree with TRBD1. Sequencing was carried out using PBMCs. The sequence derives from a man between 18 and 29 years old in good health and CMV-seropositive. As DNA, the CDR3 is TGTGCCAGCAGCGTAGGGACAGGGCACTCCTACGAGCAGTACTTC. This translates into CASSVGTGHSYEQYF. The complete variable domain, with remaining parts taken from reference TRBV9 and TRBJ2-7, reads DSGVTQTPKHLITATGQRVTLRCSPRSGDLSVYWYQQSLDQGLQFLIQYYNGEERAKGNILERFSAQQFPDLHSELNLSSLELGDSALYFCASSVGTGHSYEQYFGPGTRLTVT.